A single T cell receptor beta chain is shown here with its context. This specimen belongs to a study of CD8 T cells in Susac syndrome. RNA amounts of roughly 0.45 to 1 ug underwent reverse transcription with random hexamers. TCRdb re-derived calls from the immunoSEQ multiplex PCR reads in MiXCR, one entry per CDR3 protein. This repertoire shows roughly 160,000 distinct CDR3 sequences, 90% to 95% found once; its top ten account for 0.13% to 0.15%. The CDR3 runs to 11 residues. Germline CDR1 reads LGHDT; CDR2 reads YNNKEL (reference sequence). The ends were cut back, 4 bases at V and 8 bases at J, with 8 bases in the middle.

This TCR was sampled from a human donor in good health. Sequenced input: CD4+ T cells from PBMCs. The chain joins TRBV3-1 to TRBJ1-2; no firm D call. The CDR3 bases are TGTGCCAGCAGCCGCGGTGAGGGCTACACCTTC. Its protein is CASSRGEGYTF.